Here is one T cell receptor beta chain with its context. This record comes from a study of Ad26.COV2.S vaccination and SARS-CoV-2 variants. Assay used: immunoSEQ multiplex PCR; TCRdb lists only in-frame clones, some missing. The top ten hold about 3.5% of the sample, which has roughly 380,000 clones, around 87% seen once. V lost 6 bases and J 1 base, leaving 9 bases between the germline ends. The CDR3 is made up of 13 amino acids. In germline, CDR1 is LGHDT, CDR2 YNNKEL (reference sequence). Treatment indicated: 15 to 20 received Ad26.COV2.S at low or high dose, single or two shots; roughly five received placebo; per-sample allocation not given. It was on day 63 after the first vaccine or placebo injection that samples were taken.

Sample: peripheral blood, taken in a trial of Ad26.COV2.S vaccine versus placebo. The receptor was derived from a person aged 18-60 years who received the Ad26.COV2.S COVID-19 vaccine or a placebo. The chain couples TRBV3-1 (or the pseudogene TRBV3-2) to TRBJ1-1; a possible D gene is TRBD1 (5 bases). CDR3 coding DNA: TGTGCCAGCAGAGGGACCGCGAACACTGAAGCTTTCTTT. Its translation: CASRGTANTEAFF.